The rows below give T cell receptor beta chains drawn from one sample of a study of blood T cell repertoires in COVID-19. Clones were read by immunoSEQ multiplex PCR, and TCRdb kept only the in-frame ones, dropping some. The data show 70,000 to 85,000 clones, with approximately 80% seen just once and about 14% held by the top ten. Source material: peripheral blood. Receptors originate from a woman older than 75 with acute or convalescent COVID-19. CDR3s include the opening cysteine and the closing phenylalanine or tryptophan. D genes are given only for firm matches. Rows give clone size only sometimes, using once, few, many, or a class for an expanded clone.

V,length,size,D,J,DNA,CDR3
TRBV4-3,17,NA,TRBD2,TRBJ2-4,TGCGCCAGCAGCCAAGAGCTCGGAGGAGCGGGGGGAAACATTCAGTACTTC,CASSQELGGAGGNIQYF
TRBV19,13,NA,TRBD1,TRBJ1-2,TGTGCCAGTACCGCCGACAGGGGCTATGGCTACACCTTC,CASTADRGYGYTF
TRBV5-6,17,NA,TRBD1,TRBJ2-5,TGTGCCAGCAGCGACACTCCGGGACAGGGGTTATCGGAGACCCAGTACTTC,CASSDTPGQGLSETQYF
TRBV7-8,14,NA,TRBD2,TRBJ2-5,TGTGCCAGCAGCCCCGGGACTAGCTCGGAGACCCAGTACTTC,CASSPGTSSETQYF
TRBV19,14,NA,TRBD1,TRBJ1-1,TGTGCCAGTAGCTTATCGACAGGGGTTACTGAAGCTTTCTTT,CASSLSTGVTEAFF
TRBV29-1,13,NA,NA,TRBJ2-7,TGCAGCGTTCATCTCCCCCTAGTTAGCGAGCAGTACTTC,CSVHLPLVSEQYF
TRBV21-1,18,NA,NA,TRBJ2-2,TGTGCCAGATGGGTTCGGCGGGGAAAAAGTATAAACACCGGGGAGCTGTTTTTT,CARWVRRGKSINTGELFF
TRBV7-9,15,NA,TRBD1,TRBJ1-2,TGTGCCAGCAGCGTCCGACAGGGAGCTAACTATGGCTACACCTTC,CASSVRQGANYGYTF
TRBV5-1,14,NA,TRBD2,TRBJ2-5,TGCGCCAGCAGCGGGGGACTAGCGGGGGAGACCCAGTACTTC,CASSGGLAGETQYF
TRBV5-1,14,few,NA,TRBJ2-7,TGCGCCAGCAGCTTGGCCACTCGAAACTACGAGCAGTACTTC,CASSLATRNYEQYF
TRBV29-1,13,NA,TRBD1,TRBJ2-7,TGCAGCGTTGATGTGGTAGGGGGCAACGAGCAGTACTTC,CSVDVVGGNEQYF
TRBV7-3,16,NA,TRBD2,TRBJ2-2,TGTGCCAGCAGCTCCCGACTAGCGAAGAACACCGGGGAGCTGTTTTTT,CASSSRLAKNTGELFF
TRBV2,16,NA,NA,TRBJ1-3,TGTGCCAGCAGTGTTGGGGGGGCCCGCTCTGGAAACACCATATATTTT,CASSVGGARSGNTIYF
TRBV2,12,medium-sized,NA,TRBJ1-1,TGTGCCGTACCAGGGGTGGGGTCTGAAGCTTTCTTT,CAVPGVGSEAFF
TRBV30,14,few,TRBD1,TRBJ1-5,TGTGCCTGGAGAGCAAAGGACAGGCATCAGCCCCAGCATTTT,CAWRAKDRHQPQHF
TRBV7-2,18,few,NA,TRBJ1-4,TGTGCCAGCAGCTTAGGTGGCAGCGCAATGGCAACTAATGAAAAACTGTTTTTT,CASSLGGSAMATNEKLFF
TRBV7-9,15,once,NA,TRBJ2-2,TGTGCCAGCAGCTTAAGTTCGGGGAACACCGGGGAGCTGTTTTTT,CASSLSSGNTGELFF
TRBV5-6,13,NA,NA,TRBJ1-2,TGTGCCAGCAGCCTCAGGGACTCCTATGGCTACACCTTC,CASSLRDSYGYTF
TRBV10-2,12,NA,TRBD1,TRBJ2-1,TGCGCCAGCGCCAACAGGGGGCCTGAGCAGTTCTTC,CASANRGPEQFF
TRBV30,14,NA,TRBD2,TRBJ2-2,TGTGCCTGGAACAGCGGGGGGAACACCGGGGAGCTGTTTTTT,CAWNSGGNTGELFF
TRBV6-2/TRBV6-3,15,NA,NA,TRBJ2-2,TGTGCCAGCAGTTGGGGGAGGTTGGACACCGGGGAGCTGTTTTTT,CASSWGRLDTGELFF
TRBV11-2,14,NA,NA,TRBJ1-1,TGTGCCAGCAGCTTAGTGGGCACGAACACTGAAGCTTTCTTT,CASSLVGTNTEAFF
TRBV19,16,few,NA,TRBJ2-1,TGTGCCAGTAGTAAAATAATAGGGAGCTCCTACAATGAGCAGTTCTTC,CASSKIIGSSYNEQFF
TRBV19,14,NA,TRBD1,TRBJ1-2,TGTGCCAGTAGTACGACAGGGGGCGCATTTGGCTACACCTTC,CASSTTGGAFGYTF
TRBV9,15,NA,TRBD2,TRBJ2-1,TGTGCCAGCAGCGTAGGACAGCGGGATCACAATGAGCAGTTCTTC,CASSVGQRDHNEQFF
TRBV2,15,few,NA,TRBJ1-5,TGTGCCAGCAATAAACAGGGAAAAAATAATCAGCCCCAGCATTTT,CASNKQGKNNQPQHF
TRBV19,15,NA,TRBD1,TRBJ1-2,TGTGCCAGTAGTATGGAGGGACAGGGGTTCTATGGCTACACCTTC,CASSMEGQGFYGYTF
TRBV6-5,15,NA,TRBD1,TRBJ1-4,TGTGCCAGCAGCCGAAATCAGGGGGGTAATGAAAAACTGTTTTTT,CASSRNQGGNEKLFF
TRBV2,13,NA,TRBD2,TRBJ2-1,TGTGCCAGCAGCGGGGGGTGGGCACAAGAGCAGTTCTTC,CASSGGWAQEQFF
TRBV2,16,NA,NA,TRBJ1-5,TGTGCCAGCTGTTTATCAGGACAGACCCCACATCAGCCCCAGCATTTT,CASCLSGQTPHQPQHF
TRBV6-6,14,NA,TRBD1,TRBJ1-2,TGTGCCAGCAGTTACACCGGGACAGGGATTGGCTACACCTTC,CASSYTGTGIGYTF
TRBV11-3,15,NA,NA,TRBJ1-1,TGTGCCAGCAGCCTGGATTCTCGGGGGAGCACTGAAGCTTTCTTT,CASSLDSRGSTEAFF